The next 5 T cell receptor beta chains were all read from a single sample in a study of blood T cell repertoires in COVID-19. Assay: immunoSEQ multiplex PCR; the TCRdb copy retains only in-frame clones and omits some. Here the sample spans 250,000 or so clones, 70% to 90% being singletons. Sample: peripheral blood. The receptors were gathered from a woman aged 55-75 years with active or convalescent COVID-19.

This rearrangement joins TRBV5-1 to TRBJ2-1; TRBD1 is a possible D gene (6 bases). Trimming pared 4 bases from V and 0 bases from J, leaving 14 bases between. The germline gives CDR1 SGHRS, CDR2 YFSETQ. This CDR3 comprises 16 residues. The CDR3 nucleotides are TGCGCCAGCAGCCCTCATACAGGGAGCTCCTACAATGAGCAGTTCTTC. It is translated as CASSPHTGSSYNEQFF.

This clone occurred once. The CDR3 spells CASSRGQFGELFF. The CDR3 nucleotides are TGTGCCAGCAGTCGCGGACAGTTCGGGGAGCTGTTTTTT. The V and J genes are TRBV28 and TRBJ2-2, with D tentatively TRBD1 (6 bases). The CDR3 has 13 residues. Germline V gene sequence: CDR1 MDHEN, CDR2 SYDVKM. V dropped 5 bases and J dropped 7 bases, with 11 bases sitting between them. Using reference TRBV28 and TRBJ2-2 for the parts outside the CDR3, the full variable domain is DVKVTQSSRYLVKRTGEKVFLECVQDMDHENMFWYRQDPGLGLRLIYFSYDVKMKEKGDIPEGYSVSREKKERFSLILESASTNQTSMYLCASSRGQFGELFFGEGSRLTVL.

The chain couples TRBV11-1 to TRBJ2-7, with TRBD2 matching 10 bases. Unmatched junction bases numbered 7, after V lost 5 bases and J lost 0 bases. Looked up from germline, CDR1 is SGHAT and CDR2 is FQDESV (reference sequence). The CDR3 covers 16 residues. Here the CDR3 reads CASSPKTSGYSYEQYF. The CDR3 DNA reads as TGTGCCAGCAGCCCGAAGACTAGCGGGTACTCCTACGAGCAGTACTTC.

This clone was seen a single time. The chain uses TRBV29-1 and TRBJ1-1; D not resolved. The germline V and J ends were trimmed by 0 bases and 1 base, with 6 bases remaining between them. The CDR3 extends over 13 amino acids. Germline V lookup: CDR1 SQVTM, CDR2 ANQGSEA. CDR3 nucleotide sequence: TGCAGCGTTGAAGATTACGGGAACACTGAAGCTTTCTTT. It specifies CSVEDYGNTEAFF.

This sequence joins TRBV6-6 and TRBJ2-3, with 7 bases identical to TRBD2. Germline loops: CDR1 MNHNY, CDR2 SVGAGI (reference sequence). This CDR3 has 16 residues. The V gene end was trimmed by 3 bases and the J gene end by 0 bases; junction bases not matched to a gene: 6. The DNA of the CDR3 is TGTGCCAGCAGTTATTATCGGGGAGGGAGCACAGATACGCAGTATTTT. As protein: CASSYYRGGSTDTQYF.